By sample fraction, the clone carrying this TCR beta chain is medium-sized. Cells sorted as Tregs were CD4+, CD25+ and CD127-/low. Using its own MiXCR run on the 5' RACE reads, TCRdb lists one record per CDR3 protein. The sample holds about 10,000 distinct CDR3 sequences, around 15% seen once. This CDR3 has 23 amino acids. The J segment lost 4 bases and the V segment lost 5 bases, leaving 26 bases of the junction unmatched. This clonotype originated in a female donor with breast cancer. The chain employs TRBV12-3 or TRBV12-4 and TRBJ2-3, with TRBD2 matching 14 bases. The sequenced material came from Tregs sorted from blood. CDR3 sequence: CASSPRDRGHTGTSGSVPDTQYF. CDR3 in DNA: TGTGCCAGCAGTCCTCGGGACAGGGGACACACCGGGACTAGCGGGAGTGTTCCAGATACGCAGTATTTT.